This TCR beta chain emerged from a study of beta chain features in type 1 diabetes. Study-wide results and caveats: Insertion counts at VDJ junctions were lower in type 1 diabetes patients, who also showed more deletions there. In comparison with healthy donors, patients had naive, central memory and Treg TCRB repertoires that appeared more similar.

As regards this clone: What it recognizes is unknown.

Trimming pared 2 bases from V and 0 bases from J, leaving 5 bases between. Germline V lookup: CDR1 KGHSH, CDR2 LQKENI. The CDR3 is 14 amino acids. The investigators reverse transcribed all of the isolated RNA, so they sequenced expressed TCRB transcripts. Naive, central memory and regulatory T cell samples averaged about 3.6 million immunoSEQ reads each. The data were produced by immunoSEQ multiplex PCR, yet TCRdb's version contains in-frame clones alone and is incomplete. Altogether some 40,000 clones are present, around 49% being singletons, with the ten largest covering 0.6% to 0.85%. All of the sorted populations showed purity greater than 95%.

The source is a woman aged 18-29 years in good health. Sample: central memory CD4+ T cells from blood. The V call is TRBV18, the J call TRBJ1-5; D is ambiguous. The CDR3 DNA sequence: TGTGCCAGCTCACCATCCAGTAGCAATCAGCCCCAGCATTTT. Translating it yields CASSPSSSNQPQHF.